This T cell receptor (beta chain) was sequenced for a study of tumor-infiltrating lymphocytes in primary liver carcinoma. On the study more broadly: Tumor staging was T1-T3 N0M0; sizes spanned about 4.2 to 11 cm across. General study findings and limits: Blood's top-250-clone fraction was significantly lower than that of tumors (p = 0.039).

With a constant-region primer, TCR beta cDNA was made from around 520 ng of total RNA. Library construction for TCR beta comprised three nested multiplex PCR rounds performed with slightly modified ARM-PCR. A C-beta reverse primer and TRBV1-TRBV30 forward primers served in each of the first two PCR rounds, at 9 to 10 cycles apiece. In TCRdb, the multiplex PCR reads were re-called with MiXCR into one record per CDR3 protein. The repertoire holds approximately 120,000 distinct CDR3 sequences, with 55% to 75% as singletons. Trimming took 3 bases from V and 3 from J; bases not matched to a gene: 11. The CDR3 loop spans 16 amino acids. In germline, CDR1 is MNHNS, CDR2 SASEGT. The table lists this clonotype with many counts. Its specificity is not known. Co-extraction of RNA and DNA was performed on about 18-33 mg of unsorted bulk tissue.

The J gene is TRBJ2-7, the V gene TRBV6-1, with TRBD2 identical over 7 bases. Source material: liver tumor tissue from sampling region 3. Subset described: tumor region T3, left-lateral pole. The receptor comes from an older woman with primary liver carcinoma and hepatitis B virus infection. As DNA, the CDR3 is TGTGCCAGCAGTGATCTCTTCGGGGGGACCCGCTACGAGCAGTACTTC. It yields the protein CASSDLFGGTRYEQYF.